Each of the 25 T cell receptor beta chains below was sequenced from the same sample in a study of early T cells in non-severe SARS-CoV-2 infection. One entry per CDR3 protein results from TCRdb running MiXCR on the 5' RACE reads. The sample consists of about 97,000 distinct CDR3 sequences, less than 15% of them appearing once. Material for sequencing was whole blood. These receptors all stem from an adult who was a healthcare worker with PCR-confirmed SARS-CoV-2 infection or an uninfected control (not recorded which).

CDR3 DNA sequence: TGTGCCAGAAGCTCCGGGGGGCAGTTCTTC. Amino acids: CARSSGGQFF. The chain recombines TRBV5-3 with TRBJ2-1; perhaps TRBD2 as D (6 bases). TRBV5-3 is placed among ORFs of uncertain function. V was cut by 3 bases and J by 12 bases, with 7 bases left in between. This CDR3 has 10 amino acids.

The V gene is TRBV20-1, the J gene TRBJ2-7; D unresolved. V lost 5 bases and J 2 bases, leaving 13 bases between the germline ends. This CDR3 comprises 13 residues. CDR1 and CDR2 (germline): DFQATT, SNEGSKA (reference sequence). In DNA form, the CDR3 reads TGCAGTGCTCAGGCCAGCGCTCCCTACGAGCAGTACTTC. Amino acid sequence: CSAQASAPYEQYF.

This chain links TRBV20-1 with TRBJ2-7, with a weak D call TRBD2 (5 bases). The CDR3 is 14 amino acids. The germline gives CDR1 DFQATT, CDR2 SNEGSKA (reference sequence). Trimming pared 6 bases from V and 6 bases from J, leaving 21 bases between. The CDR3 DNA reads as TGCAGTGCGCGGCGGTGGGGAGTGGGTGGCGAGCAGTACTTC. Encoded protein: CSARRWGVGGEQYF.

CDR3: CASSLRLAGVVETQYF. CDR3 coding DNA: TGTGCCAGCAGCCTAAGACTAGCGGGAGTTGTGGAGACCCAGTACTTC. This chain uses TRBV7-2 with TRBJ2-5; 12 positions match TRBD2. Unmatched junction bases numbered 9, after V lost 5 bases and J lost 5 bases. Germline V CDR1 and CDR2: SGHTA, FQGNSA. This CDR3 region has 16 residues.

This clonotype appeared many times. V usage is TRBV18 and J usage is TRBJ2-6; D is uncertain. CDR3 length: 17 amino acids. Germline CDR1 is KGHSH and CDR2 is LQKENI. Trimming stripped 6 bases from V and 1 base from J, with 16 bases between. CDR3 in DNA: TGTGCCAGCTCGCGGCTAAGGACGGCTTCTGGGGCCAACGTCCTGACTTTC. This translates into CASSRLRTASGANVLTF.

The chain uses TRBV27 and TRBJ2-7, with D unclear. V was shortened by 2 bases and J by 2 bases, with 10 bases between the two germline ends. Germline CDR1 reads MNHEY; CDR2 reads SMNVEV (reference sequence). The CDR3 runs to 14 residues. The CDR3 region has the DNA TGTGCCAGCAGTTTACAGGCCGGTGCCTACGAGCAGTACTTC. It is translated as CASSLQAGAYEQYF.

This clonotype was recorded many times. The genes are TRBV14 and TRBJ1-6, with D possibly TRBD1 on 5 matching bases. The germline gives CDR1 SGHDN, CDR2 FVKESK. The CDR3 has 13 amino acids. The V end lost 8 bases, the J end lost 0 bases, and 5 bases lay between the germline ends. The CDR3 reads CASQGSYNSPLHF. CDR3 DNA sequence: TGTGCCAGCCAGGGCTCCTATAATTCACCCCTCCACTTT.

V usage is TRBV6-4 and J usage is TRBJ1-1; D possibly corresponds to TRBD1 (6 bases). The CDR3 consists of 14 residues. CDR1 is MRHNA, CDR2 SNTAGT, per germline. V lost 5 bases to trimming and J lost 2 bases, with 12 bases between them. CDR3 loop: CASSLNRENTEAFF. The DNA of the CDR3 is TGTGCCAGCAGTCTGAACAGGGAAAACACTGAAGCTTTCTTT.

Many counts were recorded for this clonotype. The chain couples TRBV28 to TRBJ2-3; D is undetermined. CDR3 length equals 11 residues. Germline V gives CDR1 MDHEN, CDR2 SYDVKM. V was shortened by 3 bases and J by 5 bases, with 3 bases between the two germline ends. CDR3 sequence (DNA): TGTGCCAGCAGTTTCTTAGATACGCAGTATTTT. Translating it yields CASSFLDTQYF.

The rearrangement joins TRBV12-3 or TRBV12-4 to TRBJ1-1, with D maybe TRBD1 (6 bases). Between the trimmed V and J ends, which lost 3 bases and 11 bases, there was a span of 13 bases. The length of the CDR3 is 12 residues. The CDR3 DNA is TGTGCCAGCAGTTTCGGAGGGGGTGGTGCTTTCTTT. Translation gives CASSFGGGGAFF.

The V gene is TRBV5-1, the J gene TRBJ2-3; D not certain. Germline assignment: CDR1 SGHRS and CDR2 YFSETQ. Trimming stripped 4 bases from V and 2 bases from J, with 8 bases between. This CDR3 is 13 amino acids long. The CDR3 bases are TGCGCCAGCAGCGCCTCACTCACAGATACGCAGTATTTT. Protein: CASSASLTDTQYF.

This clonotype was seen only a few times. V usage is TRBV19 and J usage is TRBJ1-5, with a weak D call TRBD1 (6 bases). CDR1 is LNHDA, CDR2 SQIVND, per germline (reference sequence). This CDR3 spans 13 amino acids. V was cut by 5 bases and J by 4 bases, with 9 bases left in between. The CDR3 sequence is CASSADRNQPQHF. In nucleotides, the CDR3 is TGTGCCAGTAGTGCTGACAGGAATCAGCCCCAGCATTTT.

This clonotype showed up many times. The gene calls are TRBV10-3 and TRBJ1-2; D perhaps matches TRBD1 (6 bases). The V end lost 7 bases, the J end lost 4 bases, and 10 bases lay between the germline ends. The germline gives CDR1 ENHRY, CDR2 SYGVKD. This CDR3 contains 12 residues. CDR3 in DNA: TGTGCCATCAACTCACAGGGCTATGGCTACACCTTC. It translates to CAINSQGYGYTF.

The table lists this clonotype with many counts. The chain combines TRBV7-9 with TRBJ2-1; D is perhaps TRBD2 (6 bases). CDR3 length equals 16 residues. V gave up 8 bases and J gave up 3 bases, with 20 bases separating them. Germline loops: CDR1 SEHNR, CDR2 FQNEAQ (reference sequence). The CDR3 spells CASAAGRAIYYNEQFF. The CDR3 DNA reads TGTGCCAGCGCTGCGGGGCGGGCGATCTACTACAATGAGCAGTTCTTC.

The genes are TRBV5-4 and TRBJ2-7; D is possibly TRBD2 (6 bases). CDR3 size: 15 residues. V gave up 1 base and J gave up 2 bases, with 13 bases separating them. Germline CDR1 reads SGHNT; CDR2 reads YYREEE (reference sequence). In DNA, the CDR3 is TGTGCCAGCAGCTTGTGGGCCGGGACTCCCTACGAGCAGTACTTC. Translating it yields CASSLWAGTPYEQYF.

The genes are TRBV5-1 and TRBJ2-7; tentatively, D is TRBD2 (6 bases). V shed 3 bases and J shed 2 bases, with 15 bases lying between them. Germline loops: CDR1 SGHRS, CDR2 YFSETQ. The CDR3 is made up of 15 amino acids. This CDR3 reads CASSSGVAATYEQYF. In DNA form, the CDR3 reads TGCGCCAGCAGCTCAGGAGTAGCGGCAACCTACGAGCAGTACTTC.

In this sample, this clonotype turned up many times. This chain connects TRBV29-1 to TRBJ2-1, with 12 bases aligning to TRBD2. The CDR3 is 16 amino acids. Germline lookup yields CDR1 SQVTM and CDR2 ANQGSEA. Germline trimming cut 7 bases from V and 2 bases from J; bases unmatched to any gene: 9. Here the CDR3 reads CSALRTSGTPYNEQFF. The CDR3 bases are TGCAGCGCCTTACGGACTAGCGGGACCCCCTACAATGAGCAGTTCTTC.

This clonotype was seen at least ten times. DNA of the CDR3: TGTGCCAGCAGTTTAGGGGGACAAGACTACAATGAGCAGTTCTTC. Translation gives CASSLGGQDYNEQFF. The chain has TRBV12-3 or TRBV12-4 and TRBJ2-1, with a possible D match to TRBD1 (6 bases). V was pared by 1 base and J by 3 bases, with 10 bases between. The CDR3 is 15 amino acids.

The chain combines TRBV4-2 with TRBJ2-7; D assignment may be TRBD1 or TRBD2 (5 bases each). The germline gives CDR1 LGHNA, CDR2 YNFKEQ. The CDR3 contains 14 residues. Deletions cut 1 base from V and 3 bases from J, with 10 bases between. This chain's CDR3 is CASSQARDLYEQYF. In nucleotides, the CDR3 is TGTGCCAGCAGCCAAGCCAGGGACCTCTACGAGCAGTACTTC.

This chain links TRBV20-1 with TRBJ2-2, with 7 positions matching TRBD2. This CDR3 spans 15 amino acids. Germline trimming cut 0 bases from V and 6 bases from J; bases unmatched to any gene: 7. Germline values: CDR1 DFQATT, CDR2 SNEGSKA (reference sequence). The CDR3 DNA follows: TGCAGTGCTAGAGATCTGGACGCGGGGGCCGGGGAGCTGTTTTTT. Translated: CSARDLDAGAGELFF.

This clonotype was detected many times. The V gene is TRBV10-2, the J gene TRBJ1-1, with TRBD1 as a possible D gene (6 bases). Per the germline V gene, CDR1 is WSHSY and CDR2 is SAAADI. V gave up 4 bases and J gave up 8 bases, with 11 bases separating them. The CDR3 has 12 residues. The CDR3 nucleotides read TGCGCCAGCAGTGGACGGACAGTAGAAGCTTTCTTT. The encoded protein is CASSGRTVEAFF.

J is TRBJ2-7 and V is TRBV6-2 or TRBV6-3; D may be TRBD2 (6 bases). There are 13 residues in the CDR3. Germline CDR1 is MNHEY and CDR2 is SVGEGT. The V gene lost 2 bases and the J gene lost 4 bases, with 9 bases spanning the gap. The CDR3 sequence: CASSYRGRYEQYF. The CDR3 nucleotides are TGTGCCAGCAGTTACCGGGGGAGGTACGAGCAGTACTTC.

This chain joins TRBV28 and TRBJ1-1; D may be TRBD1 (5 bases). The ends were cut back, 3 bases at V and 4 bases at J, with 12 bases in the middle. This CDR3 contains 14 residues. Germline V gene data show CDR1 as MDHEN and CDR2 as SYDVKM. CDR3 coding DNA: TGTGCCAGCAGTTTGGTCAGGGTTGGCACTGAAGCTTTCTTT. Translated: CASSLVRVGTEAFF.

The rearrangement uses TRBV28 and TRBJ2-5, with 10 bases matching TRBD2. The V segment lost 8 bases and the J segment 5 bases; nucleotides outside the gene matches: 5. The germline V gene encodes CDR1 MDHEN and CDR2 SYDVKM. CDR3 size: 13 residues. This CDR3 is CASGNSGGETQYF. For the CDR3, the DNA is TGTGCCAGCGGGAATAGCGGGGGGGAGACCCAGTACTTC.

V is TRBV7-6 and J is TRBJ2-7; 13 bases map to TRBD2. The V gene's germline CDR1 is SGHVS and CDR2 FNYEAQ. Unmatched junction bases numbered 8, after V lost 5 bases and J lost 4 bases. The CDR3 spans 16 residues. CDR3 loop: CASSPELAGGSYEQYF. CDR3 nucleotides: TGTGCCAGCAGCCCCGAACTAGCGGGAGGGAGTTACGAGCAGTACTTC. Supplemented by reference TRBV7-6 and TRBJ2-7, the full variable domain reads GAGVSQSPRYKVTKRGQDVALRCDPISGHVSLYWYRQALGQGPEFLTYFNYEAQQDKSGLPNDRFSAERPEGSISTLTIQRTEQRDSAMYRCASSPELAGGSYEQYFGPGTRLTVT.